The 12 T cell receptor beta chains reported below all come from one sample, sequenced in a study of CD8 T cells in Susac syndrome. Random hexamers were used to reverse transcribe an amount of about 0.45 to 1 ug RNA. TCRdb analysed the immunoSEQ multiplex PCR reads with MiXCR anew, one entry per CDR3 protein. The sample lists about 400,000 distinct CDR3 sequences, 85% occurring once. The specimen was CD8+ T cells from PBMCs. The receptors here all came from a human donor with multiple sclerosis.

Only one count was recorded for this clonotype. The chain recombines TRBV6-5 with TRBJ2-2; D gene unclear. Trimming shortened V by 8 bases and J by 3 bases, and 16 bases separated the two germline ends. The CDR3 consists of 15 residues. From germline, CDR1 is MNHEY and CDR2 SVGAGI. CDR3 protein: CASALSGPHTGELFF. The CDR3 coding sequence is TGTGCCAGCGCCTTGTCAGGACCCCACACCGGGGAGCTGTTTTTT.

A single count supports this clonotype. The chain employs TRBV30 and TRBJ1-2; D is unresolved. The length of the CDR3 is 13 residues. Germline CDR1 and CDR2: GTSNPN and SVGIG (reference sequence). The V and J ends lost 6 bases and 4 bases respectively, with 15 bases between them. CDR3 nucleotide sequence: TGTGCCTGCCTAACAGACTTCCCCTATGGCTACACCTTC. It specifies CACLTDFPYGYTF.

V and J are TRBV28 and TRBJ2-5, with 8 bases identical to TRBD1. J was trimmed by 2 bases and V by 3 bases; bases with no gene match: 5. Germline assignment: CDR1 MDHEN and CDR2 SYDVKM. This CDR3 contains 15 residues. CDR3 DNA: TGTGCCAGCAGTTTTACGACAGGGGTTCAAGAGACCCAGTACTTC. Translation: CASSFTTGVQETQYF.

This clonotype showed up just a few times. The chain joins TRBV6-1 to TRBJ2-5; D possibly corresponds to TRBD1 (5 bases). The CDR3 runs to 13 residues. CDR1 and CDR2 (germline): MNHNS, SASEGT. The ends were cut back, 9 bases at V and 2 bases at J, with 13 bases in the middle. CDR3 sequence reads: CASARDLQETQYF. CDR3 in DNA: TGTGCCAGTGCCAGGGATTTACAAGAGACCCAGTACTTC.

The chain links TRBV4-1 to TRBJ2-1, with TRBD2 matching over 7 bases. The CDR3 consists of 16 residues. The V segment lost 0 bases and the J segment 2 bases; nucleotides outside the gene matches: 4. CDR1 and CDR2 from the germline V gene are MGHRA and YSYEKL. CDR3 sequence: CASSQDAGTTYNEQFF. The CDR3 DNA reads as TGCGCCAGCAGCCAAGATGCTGGGACTACCTACAATGAGCAGTTCTTC.

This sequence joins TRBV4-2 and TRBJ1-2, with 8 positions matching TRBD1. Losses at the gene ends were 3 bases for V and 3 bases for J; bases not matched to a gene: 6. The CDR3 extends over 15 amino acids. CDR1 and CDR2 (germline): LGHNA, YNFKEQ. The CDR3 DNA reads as TGTGCCAGCAGCCACGTGACAGGGGAAGACTATGGCTACACCTTC. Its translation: CASSHVTGEDYGYTF.

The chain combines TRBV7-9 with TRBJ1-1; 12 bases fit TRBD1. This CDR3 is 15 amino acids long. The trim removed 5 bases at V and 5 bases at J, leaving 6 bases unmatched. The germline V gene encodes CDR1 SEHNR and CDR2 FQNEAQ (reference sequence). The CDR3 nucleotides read TGTGCCAGCAGCGACCGGGACAGGGGGCCTACTGAAGCTTTCTTT. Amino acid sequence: CASSDRDRGPTEAFF.

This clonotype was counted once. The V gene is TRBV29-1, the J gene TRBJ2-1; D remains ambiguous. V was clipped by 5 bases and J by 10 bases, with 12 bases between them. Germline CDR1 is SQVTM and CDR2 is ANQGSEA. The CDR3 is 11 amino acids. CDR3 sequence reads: CSVLTTREQFF. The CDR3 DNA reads TGCAGCGTTCTTACTACACGGGAGCAGTTCTTC.

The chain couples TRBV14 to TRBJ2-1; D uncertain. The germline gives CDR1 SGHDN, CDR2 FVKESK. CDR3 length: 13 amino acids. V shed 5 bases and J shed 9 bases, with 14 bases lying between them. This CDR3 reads CASSWTVLGEQFF. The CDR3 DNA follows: TGTGCCAGCAGCTGGACCGTCCTTGGTGAGCAGTTCTTC.

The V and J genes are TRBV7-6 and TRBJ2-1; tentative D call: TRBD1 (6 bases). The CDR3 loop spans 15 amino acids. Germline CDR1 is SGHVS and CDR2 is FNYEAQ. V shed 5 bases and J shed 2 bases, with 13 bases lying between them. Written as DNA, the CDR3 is TGTGCCAGCAGCCAAACAGGGCCGCCCTACAATGAGCAGTTCTTC. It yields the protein CASSQTGPPYNEQFF. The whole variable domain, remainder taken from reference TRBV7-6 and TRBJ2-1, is GAGVSQSPRYKVTKRGQDVALRCDPISGHVSLYWYRQALGQGPEFLTYFNYEAQQDKSGLPNDRFSAERPEGSISTLTIQRTEQRDSAMYRCASSQTGPPYNEQFFGPGTRLTVL.

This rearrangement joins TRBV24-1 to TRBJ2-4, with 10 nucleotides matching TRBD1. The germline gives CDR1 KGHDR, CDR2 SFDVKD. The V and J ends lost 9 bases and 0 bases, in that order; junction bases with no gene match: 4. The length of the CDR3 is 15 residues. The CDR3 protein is CATWDRGQAKNIQYF. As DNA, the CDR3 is TGTGCCACCTGGGACAGGGGCCAAGCCAAAAACATTCAGTACTTC.

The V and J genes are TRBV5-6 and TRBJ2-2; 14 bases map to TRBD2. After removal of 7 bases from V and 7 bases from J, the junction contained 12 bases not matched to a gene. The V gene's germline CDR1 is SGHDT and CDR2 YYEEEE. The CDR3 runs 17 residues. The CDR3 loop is CASASYTGLAGGGELFF. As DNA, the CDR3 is TGTGCCAGCGCTTCGTACACCGGACTAGCGGGAGGCGGGGAGCTGTTTTTT.